This T cell receptor (beta chain) was recorded in a study of T cell repertoires in cytomegalovirus infection. At the level of the study: It was the public TCR beta signatures that indicated both CMV infection and matching HLA type. The study, taken as a whole, reports: Carriers of CMV and the relevant HLA type were discriminated by public TCR beta frequency. Ex vivo, HLA-C-restricted CMV-specific TCR beta clonotypes prevailed over the rest of the response.

The CDR3 extends over 15 amino acids. V was cut by 8 bases and J by 4 bases, with 17 bases left in between. CDR1 and CDR2 (germline): LNHDA, SQIVND (reference sequence). From the reads, TCRdb called clonotypes with MiXCR, one entry per CDR3 protein. Of about 300,000 distinct CDR3 sequences in the sample, around 10% were seen once. This clonotype was seen a handful of times. Antigen: not known. The V call is TRBV19, the J call TRBJ2-2, with D perhaps matching TRBD1 (6 bases). The clonotype comes from a human donor in good health (CMV status not recorded). Some clones in this sample may be carry-over from other donors' samples. The sample was PBMCs. CDR3 sequence (DNA): TGTGCCAGTGGAGACTCGGGGACAACCACCGGGGAGCTGTTTTTT. Amino acid sequence: CASGDSGTTTGELFF.